These 14 T cell receptor beta chains were sequenced from one sample in a study of post-analysis software for immune sequencing data. Included in the TCR beta cDNA libraries were unique molecular identifiers. TCRdb itself ran the PCR reads through MiXCR, one entry per CDR3 protein. The table has about 570,000 distinct CDR3 sequences, roughly 34% seen once; the top ten hold under 7%. Findings of the study overall: In patients, roughly five TRBV segments were more frequent than in controls, with TRBV5-6, TRBV5-1 and TRBV20-1 among them.

These TCRs' antigens remain unknown. Sequenced sample: blood. The receptor set was obtained from a girl younger than 18 with multiple sclerosis.

The V call is TRBV6-2 or TRBV6-3, the J call TRBJ2-5, with 10 bases fitting TRBD2. The CDR3 has 17 residues. CDR1 MNHEY and CDR2 SVGEGT come from the germline V gene. V lost 2 bases and J lost 7; bases outside the gene matches: 13. CDR3 in DNA: TGTGCCAGCAGTTACAGCGAATTAGCGGGGGGCGCATCGACCCAGTACTTC. This encodes CASSYSELAGGASTQYF.

The chain joins TRBV3-1 to TRBJ1-5; D gene ambiguous. V was cut by 0 bases and J by 6 bases, with 9 bases left in between. This CDR3 comprises 14 residues. CDR1 is LGHDT and CDR2 is YNNKEL in the germline V gene (reference sequence). DNA of the CDR3: TGTGCCAGCAGCCAAGAAATACGGAGTCAGCCCCAGCATTTT. Protein: CASSQEIRSQPQHF.

The V and J genes are TRBV27 and TRBJ2-7, with 7 nucleotides matching TRBD2. This CDR3 region has 16 residues. From germline, CDR1 is MNHEY and CDR2 SMNVEV (reference sequence). V lost 2 bases and J lost 0; bases outside the gene matches: 7. The CDR3 is CASSLGRGTYSYEQYF. CDR3 DNA sequence: TGTGCCAGCAGTTTAGGGCGGGGGACCTACTCCTACGAGCAGTACTTC.

The rearrangement links TRBV20-1 to TRBJ1-6; 10 bases match TRBD1. Trimming cost V 5 bases and J 8 bases; bases outside gene matches: 6. Germline V gene sequence: CDR1 DFQATT, CDR2 SNEGSKA (reference sequence). The CDR3 is made up of 14 amino acids. The CDR3 loop is CSASGQGNYSPLHF. As DNA, the CDR3 is TGCAGTGCTTCGGGACAGGGGAACTATTCACCCCTCCACTTT.

The chain links TRBV14 to TRBJ2-1; possibly TRBD2 for D (6 bases). V was pared by 2 bases and J by 6 bases, with 14 bases between. CDR3 length equals 15 residues. Germline lookup yields CDR1 SGHDN and CDR2 FVKESK. This CDR3 reads CASSQSQRAGNEQFF. The CDR3 bases are TGTGCCAGCAGCCAATCCCAGCGGGCGGGCAATGAGCAGTTCTTC. The full variable domain, its missing parts supplied by reference TRBV14 and TRBJ2-1, is EAGVTQFPSHSVIEKGQTVTLRCDPISGHDNLYWYRRVMGKEIKFLLHFVKESKQDESGMPNNRFLAERTGGTYSTLKVQPAELEDSGVYFCASSQSQRAGNEQFFGPGTRLTVL.

The V gene is TRBV20-1, the J gene TRBJ1-1; 10 bases align to TRBD1. Germline lookup yields CDR1 DFQATT and CDR2 SNEGSKA (reference sequence). J was trimmed by 5 bases and V by 3 bases; bases with no gene match: 6. The CDR3 spans 14 residues. As DNA, the CDR3 is TGCAGTGCTAGGGATGACAGGGGGCAAACTGAAGCTTTCTTT. Translating it yields CSARDDRGQTEAFF.

A few counts support this clonotype. The chain couples TRBV28 to TRBJ2-3, with unresolved D. The germline V and J ends were trimmed by 6 bases and 4 bases, with 8 bases remaining between them. From germline, CDR1 is MDHEN and CDR2 SYDVKM. The CDR3 covers 12 residues. The CDR3 here is CASSYHPDTQYF. DNA of the CDR3: TGTGCCAGCAGCTACCATCCAGATACGCAGTATTTT.

This chain connects TRBV5-1 to TRBJ2-1; D possibly corresponds to TRBD2 (6 bases). V lost 2 bases to trimming and J lost 6 bases, with 9 bases between them. This CDR3 contains 13 residues. Germline V gene sequence: CDR1 SGHRS, CDR2 YFSETQ. CDR3 sequence reads: CASSFGDFNEQFF. CDR3 sequence (DNA): TGCGCCAGCAGCTTCGGGGACTTCAATGAGCAGTTCTTC.

V gene TRBV20-1 combines with J gene TRBJ2-7; D may be TRBD1 (6 bases). The germline V gene has CDR1 DFQATT and CDR2 SNEGSKA (reference sequence). Trimming pared 5 bases from V and 3 bases from J, leaving 14 bases between. The CDR3 sequence is 13 residues long. The CDR3: CSAGVQGGYEQYF. DNA of the CDR3: TGCAGTGCTGGAGTGCAAGGGGGCTACGAGCAGTACTTC.

This clonotype was seen a handful of times. The chain is built from TRBV7-2 and TRBJ2-1, with TRBD2 identical over 9 bases. CDR1 and CDR2 (germline): SGHTA, FQGNSA. This CDR3 spans 17 amino acids. The V segment lost 5 bases and the J segment 4 bases; nucleotides outside the gene matches: 12. This CDR3 reads CASSLGTSLLTYNEQFF. The CDR3 DNA sequence: TGTGCCAGCAGCCTCGGGACTAGCTTACTGACTTACAATGAGCAGTTCTTC.

This clonotype was observed a few times. The rearrangement uses TRBV29-1 and TRBJ1-2, with D perhaps matching TRBD1 (5 bases). This CDR3 has 13 residues. Deletions cut 4 bases from V and 4 bases from J, with 13 bases between. Germline loops: CDR1 SQVTM, CDR2 ANQGSEA. CDR3 amino acids: CSVAFFQGYGYTF. Written as DNA, the CDR3 is TGCAGCGTTGCCTTTTTTCAGGGCTATGGCTACACCTTC.

This clonotype was seen a few times. The rearrangement uses TRBV20-1 and TRBJ2-5; D gene ambiguous. Germline CDR1 and CDR2: DFQATT and SNEGSKA (reference sequence). Trimming stripped 5 bases from V and 2 bases from J, with 9 bases between. This CDR3 comprises 12 residues. CDR3 amino acids: CSASPEQETQYF. CDR3 nucleotides: TGCAGTGCTTCCCCAGAGCAAGAGACCCAGTACTTC.

V usage is TRBV5-1 and J usage is TRBJ2-5, with TRBD2 matching 11 bases. This CDR3 has 14 residues. The V gene end was trimmed by 7 bases and the J gene end by 11 bases; junction bases not matched to a gene: 13. Germline V gene lookup returns CDR1 SGHRS and CDR2 YFSETQ. The chain's CDR3 is CASSRTSGYNEQYF. The CDR3 DNA sequence: TGCGCCAGCTCAAGGACTAGCGGGTACAATGAGCAGTACTTC. The full variable domain, rest sourced from reference TRBV5-1 and TRBJ2-5, is KAGVTQTPRYLIKTRGQQVTLSCSPISGHRSVSWYQQTPGQGLQFLFEYFSETQRNKGNFPGRFSGRQFSNSRSEMNVSTLELGDSALYLCASSRTSGYNEQYFGPGTRLLVL.

V and J are TRBV4-2 and TRBJ1-6; 7 bases are shared with TRBD1. The CDR3 runs to 13 residues. Per germline, CDR1 LGHNA and CDR2 YNFKEQ. The ends lost 9 bases at V and 10 bases at J; junction bases unmatched: 9. This CDR3 is CASTRDRESPLHF. DNA for the CDR3: TGTGCCAGTACCCGGGACAGAGAATCACCCCTCCACTTT.